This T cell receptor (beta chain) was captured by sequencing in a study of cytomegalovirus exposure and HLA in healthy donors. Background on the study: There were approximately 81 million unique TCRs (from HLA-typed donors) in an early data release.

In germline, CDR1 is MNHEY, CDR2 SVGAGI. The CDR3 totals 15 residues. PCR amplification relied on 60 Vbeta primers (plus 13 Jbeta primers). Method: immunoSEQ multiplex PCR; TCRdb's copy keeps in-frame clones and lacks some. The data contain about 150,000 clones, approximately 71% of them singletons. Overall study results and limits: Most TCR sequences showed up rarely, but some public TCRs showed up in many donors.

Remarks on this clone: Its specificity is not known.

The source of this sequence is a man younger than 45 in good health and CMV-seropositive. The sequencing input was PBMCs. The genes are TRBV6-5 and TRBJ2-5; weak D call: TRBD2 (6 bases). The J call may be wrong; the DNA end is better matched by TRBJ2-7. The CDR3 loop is CASSYSRLADYEQYF. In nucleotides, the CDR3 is TGTGCCAGCAGTTACTCGAGATTAGCGGACTACGAGCAGTACTTC.